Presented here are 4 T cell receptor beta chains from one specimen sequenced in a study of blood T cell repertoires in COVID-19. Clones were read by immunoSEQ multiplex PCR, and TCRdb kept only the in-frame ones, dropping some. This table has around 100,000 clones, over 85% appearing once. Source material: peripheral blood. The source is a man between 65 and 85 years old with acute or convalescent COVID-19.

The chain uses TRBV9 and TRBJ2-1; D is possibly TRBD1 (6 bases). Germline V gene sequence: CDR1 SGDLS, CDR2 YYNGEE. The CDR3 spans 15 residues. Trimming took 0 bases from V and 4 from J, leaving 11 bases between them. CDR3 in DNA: TGTGCCAGCAGCGTAGGTGGGACACAATACAATGAGCAGTTCTTC. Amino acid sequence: CASSVGGTQYNEQFF.

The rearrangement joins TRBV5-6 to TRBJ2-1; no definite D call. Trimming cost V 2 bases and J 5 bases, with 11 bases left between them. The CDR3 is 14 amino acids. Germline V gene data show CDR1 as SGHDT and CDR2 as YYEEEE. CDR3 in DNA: TGTGCCAGCAGCTTCTTTGTGAGAGACAATGAGCAGTTCTTC. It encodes CASSFFVRDNEQFF.

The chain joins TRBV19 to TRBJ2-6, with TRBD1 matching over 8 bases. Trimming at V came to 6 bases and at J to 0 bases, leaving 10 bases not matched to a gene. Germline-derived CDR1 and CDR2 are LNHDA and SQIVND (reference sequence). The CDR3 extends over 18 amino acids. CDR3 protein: CASRNKGQAHSGANVLTF. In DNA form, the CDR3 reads TGTGCCAGTAGGAATAAGGGACAGGCCCACTCTGGGGCCAACGTCCTGACTTTC. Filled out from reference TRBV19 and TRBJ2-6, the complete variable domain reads DGGITQSPKYLFRKEGQNVTLSCEQNLNHDAMYWYRQDPGQGLRLIYYSQIVNDFQKGDIAEGYSVSREKKESFPLTVTSAQKNPTAFYLCASRNKGQAHSGANVLTFGAGSRLTVL.

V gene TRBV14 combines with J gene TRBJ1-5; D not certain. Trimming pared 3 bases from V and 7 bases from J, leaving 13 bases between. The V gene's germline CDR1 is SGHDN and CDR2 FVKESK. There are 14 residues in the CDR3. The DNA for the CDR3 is TGTGCCAGCAGCCAGAGACAAACAAGGCAGCCCCAGCATTTT. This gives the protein CASSQRQTRQPQHF.